A single sample gave rise to the 31 T cell receptor beta chains below, sequenced in a study of human versus mouse CDR3 diversity and MHC coevolution. This table comes from immunoSEQ multiplex PCR, and its TCRdb copy is limited to in-frame clones, with some not included. The profile shows about 83,000 clones, around 90% of them singletons. Specimen: naive CD4+ T cells from blood. The subset was: CD45RO-negative CD62L-positive naive CD4 T cells. The receptors derive from a person aged 30 to 70 in good health.

This clone was recorded only once. This chain connects TRBV7-8 to TRBJ2-6, with 10 bases matching TRBD1. V lost 6 bases and J lost 2; bases outside the gene matches: 7. This CDR3 is 17 amino acids long. CDR1 and CDR2 (germline): SGHVS, FQNEAQ. CDR3 sequence: CASRQTGGSTGANVLTF. CDR3 nucleotides: TGTGCCAGCAGACAGACAGGGGGCTCAACTGGGGCCAACGTCCTGACTTTC.

The genes are TRBV2 and TRBJ1-4; tentatively, D is TRBD1 (5 bases). Germline V lookup: CDR1 SNHLY, CDR2 FYNNEI. The CDR3 covers 16 residues. V was clipped by 5 bases and J by 1 base, with 14 bases between them. CDR3 sequence (DNA): TGTGCCAGCAGTTCATACGGCGGGGGAACTAATGAAAAACTGTTTTTT. This encodes CASSSYGGGTNEKLFF.

This clone occurred a few times. The chain couples TRBV2 to TRBJ1-2; no clear D gene. Trimming removed 3 bases from V and 4 bases from J, with 18 bases in between. This CDR3 region has 16 residues. Germline V gene sequence: CDR1 SNHLY, CDR2 FYNNEI. The CDR3 sequence: CASSESRAILGYGYTF. The CDR3 DNA follows: TGTGCCAGCAGTGAGTCGAGGGCGATTTTGGGCTATGGCTACACCTTC.

This chain joins TRBV21-1 and TRBJ1-2; the table's D call TRBD1 went unverified against the DNA. TRBV21-1 is a documented pseudogene. The CDR3 length is 17 residues. In DNA, the CDR3 is TGTGCCAGCAGCAAAGTTTATAGGACAGGGTATCAAGCTGGCTACACCTTC. Translating gives CASSKVYRTGYQAGYTF.

The chain couples TRBV2 to TRBJ1-1, with D tentatively TRBD1 (6 bases). Germline CDR1 is SNHLY and CDR2 is FYNNEI. V dropped 6 bases and J dropped 1 base, with 15 bases sitting between them. CDR3 length: 15 residues. The CDR3, as DNA: TGTGCCAGCAGGGACGCTACAGGGACGAACACTGAAGCTTTCTTT. The encoded protein is CASRDATGTNTEAFF.

The V call is TRBV5-1, the J call TRBJ1-4; TRBD1 matches at 10 bases. The V gene end was trimmed by 4 bases and the J gene end by 8 bases; junction bases not matched to a gene: 8. This CDR3 comprises 15 residues. The germline gives CDR1 SGHRS, CDR2 YFSETQ. CDR3 residues: CASSRRQGAEEKLFF. In DNA, the CDR3 is TGCGCCAGCAGCCGCAGACAGGGGGCGGAAGAAAAACTGTTTTTT.

The chain joins TRBV5-6 to TRBJ2-1, with 10 bases aligning to TRBD1. The V gene's germline CDR1 is SGHDT and CDR2 YYEEEE. This CDR3 is 18 amino acids long. Trimming removed 1 base from V and 4 bases from J; junction bases left unmatched: 11. The CDR3 DNA reads TGTGCCAGCAGCTTGTCCCCCGAGCGGACAGGGGGGTACAATGAGCAGTTCTTC. Its protein product is CASSLSPERTGGYNEQFF.

J is TRBJ2-3 and V is TRBV2; 7 bases are a match to TRBD1. J was trimmed by 7 bases and V by 7 bases; bases with no gene match: 11. The length of the CDR3 is 14 residues. Germline loops: CDR1 SNHLY, CDR2 FYNNEI. The CDR3 DNA follows: TGTGCCAGCAATGTGGACAGGAGTCAACATACGCAGTATTTT. Translating gives CASNVDRSQHTQYF.

The chain joins TRBV6-5 to TRBJ2-2, with D uncertain. The V and J ends lost 0 bases and 0 bases respectively, with 5 bases between them. Germline V gives CDR1 MNHEY, CDR2 SVGAGI. The CDR3 is 15 residues long. The CDR3: CASSYSTTNTGELFF. Here the CDR3 DNA reads TGTGCCAGCAGTTACTCTACTACGAACACCGGGGAGCTGTTTTTT.

This sequence joins TRBV7-2 and TRBJ1-2; D may be TRBD1 (6 bases). The CDR3 is made up of 12 amino acids. The V end lost 3 bases, the J end lost 4 bases, and 6 bases lay between the germline ends. Germline loops: CDR1 SGHTA, CDR2 FQGNSA. The CDR3 protein is CASSLDSYGYTF. DNA of the CDR3: TGTGCCAGCAGCTTGGACAGCTATGGCTACACCTTC.

The chain carries TRBV5-4 and TRBJ2-1, with TRBD2 matching 10 bases. This CDR3 has 13 residues. V lost 4 bases and J lost 10; bases outside the gene matches: 5. Germline values: CDR1 SGHNT, CDR2 YYREEE (reference sequence). The chain's CDR3 is CASSVKLAGEQFF. The CDR3 nucleotides are TGTGCCAGCAGCGTCAAACTAGCGGGGGAGCAGTTCTTC.

This chain links TRBV5-1 with TRBJ2-5; 11 bases are a match to TRBD2. This CDR3 comprises 17 residues. The V gene end was trimmed by 0 bases and the J gene end by 5 bases; junction bases not matched to a gene: 9. CDR1 is SGHRS, CDR2 YFSETQ, per germline. This chain's CDR3 is CASSLGMASGGSETQYF. The DNA for the CDR3 is TGCGCCAGCAGCTTGGGCATGGCTAGCGGGGGGTCTGAGACCCAGTACTTC.

The chain joins TRBV30 to TRBJ2-5; 8 nucleotides line up with TRBD1. The junction had 7 bases not matched to a gene; V was cut back by 5 bases and J by 2 bases. This CDR3 region has 14 residues. The germline V gene has CDR1 GTSNPN and CDR2 SVGIG (reference sequence). This CDR3 reads CAWDHGTGQETQYF. CDR3 bases: TGTGCCTGGGACCACGGGACAGGACAAGAGACCCAGTACTTC.

The chain couples TRBV27 to TRBJ1-5; TRBD1 aligns across 9 bases. Per the germline V gene, CDR1 is MNHEY and CDR2 is SMNVEV (reference sequence). The ends lost 6 bases at V and 5 bases at J; junction bases unmatched: 8. The CDR3 is made up of 15 amino acids. The CDR3 DNA is TGTGCCAGCAGAGGCGGACAGGGGCACTATCAGCCCCAGCATTTT. Its translation is CASRGGQGHYQPQHF.

The chain links TRBV27 to TRBJ1-5; 7 bases are a match to TRBD1. The V and J ends lost 6 bases and 5 bases, in that order; junction bases with no gene match: 4. Germline assignment: CDR1 MNHEY and CDR2 SMNVEV (reference sequence). There are 13 residues in the CDR3. CDR3 in DNA: TGTGCCAGCAGGGGACAGCCTTATCAGCCCCAGCATTTT. The encoded protein is CASRGQPYQPQHF.

The chain employs TRBV6-5 and TRBJ1-5; the D is unclear. The V gene lost 2 bases and the J gene lost 0 bases, with 8 bases spanning the gap. The CDR3 runs to 15 residues. The germline gives CDR1 MNHEY, CDR2 SVGAGI. The CDR3 loop is CASSYSRYSNQPQHF. CDR3 nucleotides: TGTGCCAGCAGTTACAGCAGGTATAGCAATCAGCCCCAGCATTTT.

The table lists this clone with a count of one. The sample carries other DNA sequences with the same CDR3. The chain employs TRBV5-8 and TRBJ1-5; weak D call: TRBD1 (5 bases). V lost 4 bases and J 6 bases, leaving 17 bases between the germline ends. This CDR3 spans 15 amino acids. Germline-derived CDR1 and CDR2 are SGHTS and YDEGEE. CDR3 coding DNA: TGTGCCAGCAGCCGGACGGGGGGTAGCGGTCAGCCCCAGCATTTT. Amino acid sequence: CASSRTGGSGQPQHF.

This rearrangement joins TRBV30 to TRBJ2-7, with D possibly being TRBD2 (5 bases). V shed 2 bases and J shed 2 bases, with 10 bases lying between them. Per germline, CDR1 GTSNPN and CDR2 SVGIG (reference sequence). The length of the CDR3 is 13 residues. The CDR3 DNA reads TGTGCCTGGAGTACGAGGGCCCCCTACGAGCAGTACTTC. This sequence encodes CAWSTRAPYEQYF.

This sequence joins TRBV29-1 and TRBJ2-7; perhaps TRBD2 as D (5 bases). Germline CDR1 reads SQVTM; CDR2 reads ANQGSEA. V lost 3 bases, J lost 0 bases, and 15 bases lay in between. The length of the CDR3 is 15 residues. Here the CDR3 reads CSVERELGSSYEQYF. The CDR3 bases are TGCAGCGTTGAGAGGGAGTTGGGGTCCTCCTACGAGCAGTACTTC.

The chain joins TRBV6-4 to TRBJ1-2, with 9 nucleotides matching TRBD1. Germline V CDR1 and CDR2: MRHNA, SNTAGT. CDR3 length: 14 residues. V lost 6 bases, J lost 3 bases, and 5 bases stayed unmatched. This CDR3 reads CASSSTGGDYGYTF. CDR3 sequence (DNA): TGTGCCAGCAGCTCTACAGGGGGCGACTATGGCTACACCTTC.

This chain joins TRBV5-1 and TRBJ1-2, with D perhaps matching TRBD1 (6 bases). The CDR3 has 14 residues. Germline V gene data show CDR1 as SGHRS and CDR2 as YFSETQ. V was shortened by 4 bases and J by 0 bases, with 10 bases between the two germline ends. The CDR3 spells CASSRTDPNYGYTF. CDR3 DNA: TGCGCCAGCAGCCGGACAGACCCTAACTATGGCTACACCTTC.

The rearrangement joins TRBV5-4 to TRBJ2-2, with 9 bases fitting TRBD2. V lost 4 bases to trimming and J lost 3 bases; unmatched junction nucleotides: 1. This CDR3 has 14 residues. Germline CDR1 SGHNT, CDR2 YYREEE (reference sequence). The DNA of the CDR3 is TGTGCCAGCAGCCGCGGGGGGGACACCGGGGAGCTGTTTTTT. This gives the protein CASSRGGDTGELFF.

This chain uses TRBV20-1 with TRBJ1-1, with D hard to call. Trimming took off 3 bases at V and 3 bases at J, with 5 bases between the two ends. The CDR3 is 11 amino acids. CDR1 is DFQATT, CDR2 SNEGSKA, per germline (reference sequence). CDR3 DNA: TGCAGTGCTAGCGAGCACACTGAAGCTTTCTTT. The encoded protein is CSASEHTEAFF.

V and J are TRBV4-2 and TRBJ1-1; 10 bases fit TRBD1. Trimming took 4 bases from V and 5 from J; bases not matched to a gene: 4. CDR3 length: 14 residues. Germline loops: CDR1 LGHNA, CDR2 YNFKEQ. The CDR3 DNA reads as TGTGCCAGCAGCCGAGGACAGGGGGGGACTGAAGCTTTCTTT. Its translation: CASSRGQGGTEAFF.

The chain carries TRBV6-4 and TRBJ1-1, with 9 nucleotides matching TRBD1. The germline CDR1 and CDR2 sequences are MRHNA and SNTAGT. V lost 4 bases and J lost 4; bases outside the gene matches: 7. The CDR3 has 15 residues. CDR3 nucleotide sequence: TGTGCCAGCAGTGCCGGGACAGGGCTAACCACTGAAGCTTTCTTT. Amino acid sequence: CASSAGTGLTTEAFF.

Written as DNA, the CDR3 is TGTGCCAGCTCACCGCCGGGACAGGGTCCCCCCACCGGGGAGCTGTTTTTT. It codes for CASSPPGQGPPTGELFF. The chain uses TRBV18 and TRBJ2-2; 9 bases fit TRBD1. CDR1 and CDR2 (germline): KGHSH, LQKENI. V was clipped by 3 bases and J by 4 bases; unmatched bases: 9. The CDR3 is 17 residues long. Combining the CDR3 with reference TRBV18 and TRBJ2-2 gives the whole variable domain NAGVMQNPRHLVRRRGQEARLRCSPMKGHSHVYWYRQLPEEGLKFMVYLQKENIIDESGMPKERFSAEFPKEGPSILRIQQVVRGDSAAYFCASSPPGQGPPTGELFFGEGSRLTVL.

This clone occurred once. The V gene is TRBV5-8, the J gene TRBJ2-7; 12 bases align to TRBD2. This CDR3 comprises 17 residues. The V segment lost 1 base and the J segment 2 bases; nucleotides outside the gene matches: 7. Germline V gene sequence: CDR1 SGHTS, CDR2 YDEGEE. The CDR3 DNA sequence: TGTGCCAGCAGCTTGTTTACTCTAGCGGGGGGGCCCTACGAGCAGTACTTC. It yields the protein CASSLFTLAGGPYEQYF. Full variable domain (rest looked up from reference TRBV5-8 and TRBJ2-7): EAGVTQSPTHLIKTRGQQATLRCSPISGHTSVYWYQQALGLGLQFLLWYDEGEERNRGNFPPRFSGRQFPNYSSELNVNALELEDSALYLCASSLFTLAGGPYEQYFGPGTRLTVT.

The gene calls are TRBV4-1 and TRBJ2-7; a weak D match, TRBD1 (5 bases). Germline assignment: CDR1 MGHRA and CDR2 YSYEKL. The CDR3 has 14 residues. The V gene lost 2 bases and the J gene lost 4 bases, with 12 bases spanning the gap. The CDR3 reads CASSQLSQGYEQYF. DNA of the CDR3: TGCGCCAGCAGCCAACTATCTCAGGGATACGAGCAGTACTTC.

This clone has only a few counts. The chain combines TRBV28 with TRBJ1-1, with 8 bases that match TRBD1. The V gene end was trimmed by 11 bases and the J gene end by 7 bases; junction bases not matched to a gene: 9. Germline loops: CDR1 MDHEN, CDR2 SYDVKM. This CDR3 contains 12 residues. The CDR3 sequence: CAVGQGAGEAFF. CDR3 DNA: TGTGCCGTGGGTCAGGGGGCTGGTGAAGCTTTCTTT.

Turning to this clone: One end of the junction fails to match germline, which may point to a read error. This chain links TRBV19 with TRBJ2-1; 9 positions match TRBD2. Germline loops: CDR1 LNHDA, CDR2 SQIVND (reference sequence). This CDR3 is 11 amino acids long. As DNA, the CDR3 is TGTGCCAGTACCAAGCGGGAGGAAAAAGTCTTC. Its translation: CASTKREEKVF.

The V gene is TRBV19, the J gene TRBJ2-7, with D perhaps TRBD1 (6 bases). With 8 bases removed from V and 2 bases from J, the gap between germline ends came to 16 bases. The CDR3 runs 14 residues. Germline CDR1 LNHDA, CDR2 SQIVND (reference sequence). CDR3 nucleotides: TGTGCCAGTTCCCTTCGGGACACAACCTACGAGCAGTACTTC. Translating it yields CASSLRDTTYEQYF.